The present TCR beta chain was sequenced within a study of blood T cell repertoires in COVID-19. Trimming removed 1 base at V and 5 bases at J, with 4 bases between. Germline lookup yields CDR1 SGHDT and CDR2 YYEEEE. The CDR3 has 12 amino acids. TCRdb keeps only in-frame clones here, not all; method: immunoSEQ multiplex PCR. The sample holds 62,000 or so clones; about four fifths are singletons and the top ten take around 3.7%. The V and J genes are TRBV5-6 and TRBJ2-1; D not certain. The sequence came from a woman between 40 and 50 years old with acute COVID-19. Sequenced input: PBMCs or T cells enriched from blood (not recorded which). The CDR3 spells CASSLLDNEQFF. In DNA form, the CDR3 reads TGTGCCAGCAGCTTGCTAGACAATGAGCAGTTCTTC.